This T cell receptor beta chain was retrieved from a study of T cell responses to AZD1222 COVID-19 vaccine. Using immunoSEQ multiplex PCR, the repertoire was profiled, and TCRdb retains in-frame clones only, with some absent. The sample yields roughly 120,000 clones, approximately 84% seen once. With regard to this clone: Its antigen is still unknown.

Study findings and constraints: Nearly half of the spike-specific TCRs reportedly recognize variant regions that carry no mutations. Along spike, vaccine-associated CD4 TCRs were found throughout, with dominance at 160-218 and 743-854. The number of AZD1222 recipients seropositive at baseline was only 5 to 7.

The origin of this receptor is an adult in good health. The material was peripheral blood, obtained on day 0 of AZD1222 vaccination.

The CDR3 protein is CASSQEPRGVQYF. The DNA of the CDR3 is TGCGCCAGCAGCCAAGAACCCCGAGGCGTTCAGTACTTC. V is TRBV4-3 and J is TRBJ2-4, with D unclear. CDR1 and CDR2 (germline): LGHNA, YSLEER. This CDR3 has 13 residues. Trimming took 0 bases from V and 11 from J, leaving 11 bases between them.